This TCR beta chain is from a study of somatic mutations in cytotoxic T cells in rheumatoid arthritis. Repertoires were generated with immunoSEQ multiplex PCR, while TCRdb's copy carries only in-frame clones and drops some. The profile covers about 26,000 clones, with 82% appearing a single time and around 5.1% taken by the ten largest. Sequenced input: CD8+ T cells sorted from blood. The clonotype was recovered from a man aged 45 to 65 in good health.

The DNA for the CDR3 is TGTGCCAGTACCCCGCTGGGGCGGAGCACAGATACGCAGTATTTT. This codes for CASTPLGRSTDTQYF. The chain employs TRBV19 and TRBJ2-3; the D gene is possibly TRBD1 (5 bases). The V and J ends lost 7 bases and 0 bases respectively, with 14 bases between them. This CDR3 spans 15 amino acids. Per germline, CDR1 LNHDA and CDR2 SQIVND (reference sequence).